The sequence of this TCR beta chain was determined in a study of T cells after yellow fever vaccination (dated by TCRdb to between 2018 and 2021). Concerning the study at large: Libraries from fractions with low cell numbers were prepared with the SMART-Seq v4 Ultra Low Input RNA kit. Bulk TCR alpha and beta repertoires were sequenced longitudinally to track T-cell clones before and after primary and booster YFV17D yellow fever vaccination. Two healthy male donors, one aged 18 to 29 and one aged 30 to 40 years, were included in the cohort. Blood was drawn at multiple timepoints before and after primary and secondary immunization, with bulk PBMC replicates and cell subsets isolated.

The full study reports these points: Because only a couple of donors were included in the study, the extent to which the findings can be generalized is limited. Compared with the primary T-cell response, the secondary T-cell response was faster but weaker, reaching its peak on day 5 rather than on day 15. Most clones expanded after primary vaccination were re-detected after the booster (96% of CD4 and 88% of CD8), suggesting broad memory maintenance. A small share of clonotypes occurred in both CD4 and CD8 compartments, likely arising from convergent recombination. Computational filtering was required because FACS-sorted repertoires could contain abundant contaminating clonotypes from the bulk population.

Notes on this clonotype: The antigen this receptor binds is unknown. Base qualities were left out, and no much larger clone turns up one base away.

This sample's treatment or condition label indicates: live attenuated yellow fever vaccine strain. PBMCs were isolated from peripheral blood using a standard Ficoll-Paque protocol. CD4 and CD8 T-cell fractions were isolated with Dynabeads CD4 and CD8 positive selection kits. TriZol was used to extract RNA from bulk PBMCs, CD4 and CD8 fractions, and dextramer-positive and dextramer-negative fractions. The sample was run on an Illumina NovaSeq 6000. TCR cDNA was synthesized by 5'RACE template switching, through which a universal primer site and unique molecular identifiers were introduced. cDNA synthesis was primed from both the TCR alpha and TCR beta constant segments. Libraries were amplified in two PCR steps, with sample barcodes and sequencing adapters added in the second step. Sequencing of libraries was performed on Illumina HiSeq 2500 (2x100 bp) or NovaSeq (2x150 bp). Regarding the original processing steps: Demultiplexing of reads and collapsing into UMI consensus sequences were performed with MIGEC, and V(D)J alignment was carried out with MiXCR. Using edgeR on replicate PBMC samples, clonotypes were called vaccine-responding if FDR was below 0.01 and the log2 fold change was above 5 up to day 15. Bulk clonotypes were assigned CD4 or CD8 identity according to which sequenced CD4 or CD8 repertoire held them at higher abundance. TCRdb applied fastp at Q25 and MiXCR to the public reads, then kept only in-frame beta chains. For every CDR3 protein sequence, its rows merge into one entry that carries the most common genes and DNA. TCRdb's processing, not the study's, gives the V and J calls here. Across this sample there are some 260,000 distinct CDR3 sequences, with 5.2% seen only once. The top ten constitute 2.5% to 4% of the sample.

This TCR came from a man aged 18 to 35 who received the YFV17D yellow fever vaccine. The sequencing here drew on CD4+ T cells sorted from PBMCs, taken on the day of the yellow fever booster vaccination.

The DNA is as follows: TGCGCCAGCAGCCCCTCCAGCGGGGGGCCAAGCTCCTACAATGAGCAGTTCTTC. Its protein is CASSPSSGGPSSYNEQFF. This sequence uses TRBV5-1 and TRBJ2-1, with 9 central nucleotides matching TRBD2. From its cysteine to its phenylalanine, the CDR3 spans 18 amino acids. Left in the record is the CDR3 DNA by itself, 54 bases read in frame from the first base. V ends up 4 bases short and J 0 bases short, with an unmatched junction base count of 11. For CDR1 and CDR2, the germline V gene lists SGHRS and YFSETQ.